Listed below are T cell receptor beta chains from one sample, sequenced in a study of blood T cell repertoires in COVID-19. The protocol was immunoSEQ multiplex PCR, while the TCRdb copy is restricted to in-frame clones and leaves out a portion. The repertoire consists of some 200,000 clones, with around 86% occurring once and the leading ten covering more than 7%. The sequencing sample was made of PBMCs or T cells enriched from blood (not recorded which). Source of these receptors: a man younger than 45 in a cohort exposed to, infected with or recovered from COVID-19 (not recorded which). CDR3s include the opening cysteine and the closing phenylalanine or tryptophan. The D gene is left open where the match is weak. Clone size is given for some rows only: seen once, a few or many times, or a class if the clone is expanded.

TRBV11-2	.	TRBJ1-1	TRBD1	CASSLPLRGLNTEAFF	TGTGCCAGCAGCTTACCCCTCAGGGGGCTGAACACTGAAGCTTTCTTT
TRBV19	.	TRBJ1-5	.	CASKGRGYSNQPQHF	TGTGCCAGTAAGGGGCGGGGCTATAGCAATCAGCCCCAGCATTTT
TRBV19	.	TRBJ2-4	.	CASSSTQGKNIQYF	TGTGCCAGTAGTTCTACACAGGGCAAAAACATTCAGTACTTC
TRBV18	.	TRBJ2-7	.	CASSRDTSYEQYF	TGTGCCAGCTCTCGAGACACTAGCTACGAGCAGTACTTC
TRBV28	once	TRBJ1-1	TRBD1	CASSSLPGQGKGWTEAFF	TGTGCCAGCAGTTCTCTTCCGGGACAGGGAAAAGGTTGGACTGAAGCTTTCTTT
TRBV28	.	TRBJ2-2	.	CASSPNRVVELFF	TGTGCCAGCAGTCCAAACAGGGTTGTGGAGCTGTTTTTT
TRBV27	once	TRBJ1-4	TRBD1	CASSFDPPGGNEKLFF	TGTGCCAGCAGTTTCGACCCACCAGGGGGCAATGAAAAACTGTTTTTT
TRBV5-1	.	TRBJ1-3	.	CASSFGTPGNTIYF	TGCGCCAGCAGCTTCGGGACTCCTGGAAACACCATATATTTT
TRBV4-3	.	TRBJ1-3	TRBD1	CASSRDRGRSGNTIYF	TGCGCCAGCAGCCGAGACAGGGGTCGCTCTGGAAACACCATATATTTT
TRBV11-3	.	TRBJ2-2	TRBD1	CASSLVTGGTGELFF	TGTGCCAGCAGCTTAGTTACAGGGGGCACCGGGGAGCTGTTTTTT
TRBV7-6	once	TRBJ2-1	TRBD2	CASSLTTSGYNEQFF	TGTGCCAGCAGCTTAACGACTAGCGGGTACAATGAGCAGTTCTTC
TRBV24-1	.	TRBJ2-5	.	CATSTFAREETQYF	TGTGCCACCAGTACGTTTGCGCGGGAAGAGACCCAGTACTTC
TRBV7-2	once	TRBJ1-5	.	CASSPGLSSNQPQHF	TGTGCCAGCAGCCCCGGGTTATCCAGCAATCAGCCCCAGCATTTT
TRBV6-2/TRBV6-3	.	TRBJ2-1	.	CASSYSGGNNEQFF	TGTGCCAGCAGTTACTCGGGAGGAAACAATGAGCAGTTCTTC
TRBV7-9	.	TRBJ1-1	.	CASSLQGRGEAFF	TGTGCCAGCAGCTTGCAGGGCAGGGGAGAAGCTTTCTTT
TRBV3-1/TRBV3-2	.	TRBJ1-1	TRBD1	CASSLQKLGTGGTEAFF	TGTGCCAGCAGCCTACAGAAGCTAGGGACAGGGGGCACTGAAGCTTTCTTT
TRBV3-1/TRBV3-2	.	TRBJ2-2	.	CASRRDSNTGELFF	TGTGCCAGCAGGCGGGACAGTAACACCGGGGAGCTGTTTTTT
TRBV28	.	TRBJ1-2	TRBD1	CASRPGQGYYGYTF	TGTGCCAGCAGGCCAGGACAGGGTTACTATGGCTACACCTTC
TRBV29-1	.	TRBJ1-2	.	CSVEDRGGGYTF	TGCAGCGTTGAAGATAGGGGTGGCGGCTACACCTTC
TRBV18	.	TRBJ1-5	TRBD1	CASSPRQGVPQHF	TGTGCCAGCTCACCGAGACAGGGGGTGCCCCAGCATTTT
TRBV19	few	TRBJ2-5	TRBD2	CASSIGGSGGQETQYF	TGTGCCAGTAGTATAGGGGGTAGCGGGGGACAAGAGACCCAGTACTTC
TRBV7-8	.	TRBJ1-4	.	CASKSQGGGEKLFF	TGTGCCAGCAAATCTCAGGGAGGTGGTGAAAAACTGTTTTTT
TRBV6-2/TRBV6-3	.	TRBJ1-5	.	CASSYSYDGGTQHF	TGTGCCAGCAGTTACTCGTATGATGGGGGGACCCAGCATTTT
TRBV18	.	TRBJ2-1	TRBD2	CASSPPGLAGFKNEQFF	TGTGCCAGCTCACCACCGGGGTTAGCGGGATTTAAGAATGAGCAGTTCTTC
TRBV21-1	.	TRBJ1-1	.	CASSNGRGNTEAFF	TGTGCCAGCAGCAACGGGAGAGGGAACACTGAAGCTTTCTTT
TRBV3-1/TRBV3-2	.	TRBJ2-2	.	CASSTTGGELFF	TGTGCCAGCAGCACGACGGGCGGGGAGCTGTTTTTT
TRBV6-1	.	TRBJ1-4	.	CASSEAGGGAYEKLFF	TGTGCCAGCAGTGAAGCAGGTGGGGGGGCTTATGAAAAACTGTTTTTT
TRBV5-1	.	TRBJ2-7	TRBD2	CASSLSGTSGSKYEQYF	TGCGCCAGCAGCTTATCCGGGACTAGCGGGAGTAAGTACGAGCAGTACTTC
TRBV27	.	TRBJ2-1	.	CASSTRNRDEQFF	TGTGCCAGCAGCACTCGAAACAGGGATGAGCAGTTCTTC
TRBV6-2/TRBV6-3	.	TRBJ1-2	TRBD1	CASSYSPPGGRGYTF	TGTGCCAGCAGTTACTCGCCTCCAGGGGGCCGTGGCTACACCTTC
TRBV7-9	.	TRBJ1-1	.	CASSLEQGNTEAFF	TGTGCCAGCAGCTTAGAACAGGGTAACACTGAAGCTTTCTTT
TRBV7-2	.	TRBJ2-5	TRBD1	CASSSWGSGGVETQYF	TGTGCCAGCAGCTCTTGGGGCTCAGGGGGCGTAGAGACCCAGTACTTC
TRBV7-8	.	TRBJ1-1	.	CASSLDLLNTEAFF	TGTGCCAGCAGCTTAGATCTGTTGAACACTGAAGCTTTCTTT
TRBV5-4	.	TRBJ2-2	TRBD1	CASSFRGRNTGELFF	TGTGCCAGCAGCTTCAGGGGGCGGAACACCGGGGAGCTGTTTTTT
TRBV6-1	.	TRBJ1-1	.	CASSELNTEAFF	TGTGCCAGCAGTGAATTAAACACTGAAGCTTTCTTT
TRBV27	.	TRBJ2-7	.	CASSFSSASVIYEQYF	TGTGCCAGCAGTTTTTCTAGTGCCTCAGTTATCTACGAGCAGTACTTC
TRBV6-5	.	TRBJ2-2	.	CAGSEGPVGELFF	TGTGCCGGGTCGGAGGGCCCCGTCGGGGAGCTGTTTTTT
TRBV15	few	TRBJ2-1	TRBD2	CATSRDPPGGPYNEQFF	TGTGCCACCAGCAGAGATCCTCCGGGAGGGCCTTACAATGAGCAGTTCTTC
TRBV5-1	.	TRBJ1-1	.	CASSLGRTVNTEAFF	TGCGCCAGCAGCTTGGGGAGGACGGTGAACACTGAAGCTTTCTTT
TRBV5-1	.	TRBJ1-5	TRBD1	CARNRGPCNQPQHF	TGCGCCAGGAACAGGGGGCCTTGCAATCAGCCCCAGCATTTT
TRBV4-3	.	TRBJ1-1	.	CASSRGLDTEAFF	TGCGCCAGCAGCCGGGGGCTGGACACTGAAGCTTTCTTT
TRBV2	.	TRBJ2-2	TRBD1	CASKARQGNTGELFF	TGTGCCAGCAAGGCTCGACAGGGGAACACCGGGGAGCTGTTTTTT
TRBV5-1	once	TRBJ2-3	.	CASSPDSRTDTQYF	TGCGCCAGCAGCCCGGACAGCCGCACAGATACGCAGTATTTT
TRBV5-1	.	TRBJ1-2	.	CASSLAPSYGYTF	TGCGCCAGCAGCTTGGCCCCCAGCTATGGCTACACCTTC
TRBV28	.	TRBJ1-5	TRBD1	CASSPGDREYQPQHF	TGTGCCAGCAGTCCTGGGGACAGGGAATATCAGCCCCAGCATTTT
TRBV7-7	few	TRBJ2-1	TRBD2	CASSSGTSGRPNEQFF	TGTGCTAGCAGTTCCGGGACTAGCGGGAGGCCGAATGAGCAGTTCTTC
TRBV28	.	TRBJ1-2	.	CASSFGVGSYGYTF	TGTGCCAGCAGTTTCGGGGTGGGGAGCTATGGCTACACCTTC
TRBV24-1	.	TRBJ2-5	.	CATSDFPQETQYF	TGTGCCACCAGTGATTTCCCTCAAGAGACCCAGTACTTC
TRBV25-1	.	TRBJ1-4	.	CASSEGGLSNEKLFF	TGTGCCAGCAGTGAAGGGGGCCTTTCTAATGAAAAACTGTTTTTT